A selection of T cell receptor beta chains follows, all from one sample in a study of molecular identifiers for immune sequencing clone quantification. TCRdb re-analysed the PCR reads in MiXCR, keeping a single row per CDR3 protein. This table holds 50,000 or so distinct CDR3 sequences, approximately 25% found once. Sequenced: naive CD8+ T cells from blood, with Jurkat cell RNA spiked in. The source is a human donor in good health. Some libraries in this study had Jurkat cell RNA spiked in. Both conserved end residues are part of each CDR3. D genes are given only for firm matches. The size of a clone is reported for some rows only, either as once, few or many, or as a class for expanded clones.

j_call: TRBJ1-1; clone_size: many; d_call: .; v_call: TRBV11-2; cdr3_aa: CASSATGMNTEAFF; cdr3_nt: TGTGCCAGTTCTGCAACGGGAATGAACACTGAAGCTTTCTTT
j_call: TRBJ2-1; clone_size: many; d_call: .; v_call: TRBV5-4; cdr3_aa: CASSPGGYNEQFF; cdr3_nt: TGTGCCAGCAGCCCCGGGGGCTACAATGAGCAGTTCTTC
j_call: TRBJ2-7; clone_size: many; d_call: .; v_call: TRBV27; cdr3_aa: CASSLTAMLSYEQYF; cdr3_nt: TGTGCCAGCAGTTTGACAGCAATGCTCTCCTACGAGCAGTACTTC
j_call: TRBJ2-7; clone_size: many; d_call: TRBD1; v_call: TRBV6-6; cdr3_aa: CASSEGQGSDEQYF; cdr3_nt: TGTGCCAGCAGTGAGGGACAGGGGAGCGACGAGCAGTACTTC
j_call: TRBJ2-3; clone_size: .; d_call: .; v_call: TRBV5-4; cdr3_aa: CAGSLRASRTRDTQYF; cdr3_nt: TGTGCCGGCAGCTTGAGGGCGAGCCGCACACGAGATACGCAGTATTTT
j_call: TRBJ2-1; clone_size: .; d_call: TRBD2; v_call: TRBV7-8; cdr3_aa: CASSIERASGGAYEQFF; cdr3_nt: TGTGCCAGCAGCATAGAACGAGCTAGCGGGGGGGCATATGAGCAGTTCTTC
j_call: TRBJ2-7; clone_size: .; d_call: TRBD2; v_call: TRBV6-5; cdr3_aa: CASSPAGTSGYEQYF; cdr3_nt: TGTGCCAGCAGCCCCGCCGGGACTAGCGGCTACGAGCAGTACTTC
j_call: TRBJ2-7; clone_size: .; d_call: .; v_call: TRBV2; cdr3_aa: CASRETYEQYF; cdr3_nt: TGTGCCAGCAGGGAGACCTACGAGCAGTACTTC
j_call: TRBJ2-7; clone_size: many; d_call: TRBD2; v_call: TRBV4-3; cdr3_aa: CASSQDLLRLAGGASYEQYF; cdr3_nt: TGCGCCAGCAGCCAAGATCTACTTAGACTAGCGGGAGGTGCCAGTTACGAGCAGTACTTC
j_call: TRBJ2-7; clone_size: once; d_call: .; v_call: TRBV5-5; cdr3_aa: CASSLGDNFFYEQYF; cdr3_nt: TGTGCCAGCAGCTTGGGTGACAATTTTTTTTACGAGCAGTACTTC
j_call: TRBJ2-7; clone_size: few; d_call: TRBD2; v_call: TRBV6-2/TRBV6-3; cdr3_aa: CASSYPTSGGAVIYEQYF; cdr3_nt: TGTGCCAGCAGTTACCCGACTAGCGGGGGGGCTGTAATCTACGAGCAGTACTTC
j_call: TRBJ2-3; clone_size: many; d_call: .; v_call: TRBV7-2; cdr3_aa: CASSPYVQEYTDTQYF; cdr3_nt: TGTGCCAGCAGCCCGTACGTTCAGGAGTACACAGATACGCAGTATTTT
j_call: TRBJ2-4; clone_size: .; d_call: .; v_call: TRBV5-4; cdr3_aa: CASSKTTGRTKNIQYF; cdr3_nt: TGTGCCAGCAGCAAAACGACAGGGAGGACCAAAAACATTCAGTACTTC
j_call: TRBJ2-1; clone_size: .; d_call: TRBD2; v_call: TRBV18; cdr3_aa: CASSHRTSGDPYNEQFF; cdr3_nt: TGTGCCAGCTCACACCGGACTAGCGGGGACCCCTACAATGAGCAGTTCTTC
j_call: TRBJ2-2; clone_size: few; d_call: TRBD2; v_call: TRBV27; cdr3_aa: CASSRVGVAGATGELSF; cdr3_nt: TGTGCCAGCAGTCGGGTGGGGGTAGCGGGGGCAACCGGGGAGCTGTCTTTT
j_call: TRBJ1-3; clone_size: many; d_call: .; v_call: TRBV20-1; cdr3_aa: CSASAGYSGNTIYF; cdr3_nt: TGCAGTGCTAGCGCGGGGTATAGTGGAAACACCATATATTTT
j_call: TRBJ2-3; clone_size: .; d_call: .; v_call: TRBV11-2; cdr3_aa: CASSPTPGDGTVTQYF; cdr3_nt: TGTGCCAGCAGCCCCACCCCAGGGGATGGCACAGTTACGCAGTATTTT
j_call: TRBJ2-3; clone_size: many; d_call: .; v_call: TRBV20-1; cdr3_aa: CSARAGRETSTDTQYF; cdr3_nt: TGCAGTGCTAGAGCGGGCAGGGAGACTAGCACAGATACGCAGTATTTT
j_call: TRBJ2-2; clone_size: many; d_call: .; v_call: TRBV5-1; cdr3_aa: CASSLVWQRTLNTGELFF; cdr3_nt: TGCGCCAGCAGCTTGGTGTGGCAGCGTACACTGAACACCGGGGAGCTGTTTTTT
j_call: TRBJ1-1; clone_size: many; d_call: .; v_call: TRBV12-3/TRBV12-4; cdr3_aa: CASRQGQLNTEAFF; cdr3_nt: TGTGCCAGCAGGCAAGGACAGCTGAACACTGAAGCTTTCTTT
j_call: TRBJ2-5; clone_size: many; d_call: .; v_call: TRBV7-2; cdr3_aa: CASSLGGQAAGETQYF; cdr3_nt: TGTGCCAGCAGCTTAGGTGGGCAGGCCGCGGGGGAGACCCAGTACTTC
j_call: TRBJ1-1; clone_size: .; d_call: TRBD1; v_call: TRBV27; cdr3_aa: CASSQTTTGLGTEAFF; cdr3_nt: TGTGCCAGCAGTCAAACCACGACAGGGTTAGGTACTGAAGCTTTCTTT
j_call: TRBJ2-7; clone_size: few; d_call: .; v_call: TRBV10-3; cdr3_aa: CAISESGYGQYF; cdr3_nt: TGTGCCATCAGTGAGTCGGGCTACGGGCAGTACTTC
j_call: TRBJ2-1; clone_size: .; d_call: TRBD2; v_call: TRBV6-6; cdr3_aa: CASSDLAGGYNEQFF; cdr3_nt: TGTGCCAGCAGCGATCTAGCGGGAGGGTACAATGAGCAGTTCTTC
j_call: TRBJ1-1; clone_size: many; d_call: .; v_call: TRBV5-6; cdr3_aa: CASSLVLLVANTEAFF; cdr3_nt: TGTGCCAGCAGCTTGGTTCTTCTGGTGGCGAACACTGAAGCTTTCTTT
j_call: TRBJ1-4; clone_size: many; d_call: .; v_call: TRBV21-1; cdr3_aa: CASRDRVGNEKLFF; cdr3_nt: TGTGCCAGCAGGGACAGGGTCGGTAATGAAAAACTGTTTTTT
j_call: TRBJ2-7; clone_size: many; d_call: TRBD2; v_call: TRBV6-2/TRBV6-3; cdr3_aa: CASRGGLASYEQYF; cdr3_nt: TGTGCCAGCAGGGGGGGACTAGCCAGCTACGAGCAGTACTTC
j_call: TRBJ2-1; clone_size: many; d_call: .; v_call: TRBV7-9; cdr3_aa: CASSLGANEQFF; cdr3_nt: TGTGCCAGCAGCTTGGGGGCGAATGAGCAGTTCTTC
j_call: TRBJ1-4; clone_size: few; d_call: .; v_call: TRBV2; cdr3_aa: CASSEGWGRSEKLFF; cdr3_nt: TGTGCCAGCAGTGAAGGTTGGGGGCGTAGTGAAAAACTGTTTTTT
j_call: TRBJ1-3; clone_size: many; d_call: .; v_call: TRBV6-1; cdr3_aa: CASSEEEWGSSGNTIYF; cdr3_nt: TGTGCCAGCAGTGAAGAGGAATGGGGTAGTTCTGGAAACACCATATATTTT
j_call: TRBJ2-1; clone_size: many; d_call: TRBD2; v_call: TRBV12-3/TRBV12-4; cdr3_aa: CASGGLAGNNEQFF; cdr3_nt: TGTGCCAGCGGCGGGCTAGCGGGAAACAATGAGCAGTTCTTC
j_call: TRBJ2-7; clone_size: few; d_call: TRBD1; v_call: TRBV19; cdr3_aa: CASSDRGFLEQYF; cdr3_nt: TGTGCCAGTAGTGACAGGGGGTTCCTCGAGCAGTACTTC
j_call: TRBJ2-3; clone_size: many; d_call: .; v_call: TRBV27; cdr3_aa: CASSLSPSNTDTQYF; cdr3_nt: TGTGCCAGCAGTTTGTCCCCCTCGAACACAGATACGCAGTATTTT
j_call: TRBJ2-2; clone_size: few; d_call: .; v_call: TRBV27; cdr3_aa: CASIHRAGTGELFF; cdr3_nt: TGTGCCAGCATTCATAGGGCGGGCACCGGGGAGCTGTTTTTT
j_call: TRBJ1-2; clone_size: .; d_call: .; v_call: TRBV12-3/TRBV12-4; cdr3_aa: CASSFGTYYGYTF; cdr3_nt: TGTGCCAGCAGTTTTGGGACTTACTATGGCTACACCTTC
j_call: TRBJ2-7; clone_size: few; d_call: .; v_call: TRBV27; cdr3_aa: CASSLSWLHEQYF; cdr3_nt: TGTGCCAGCAGTTTATCGTGGTTACACGAGCAGTACTTC
j_call: TRBJ2-1; clone_size: many; d_call: .; v_call: TRBV7-8; cdr3_aa: CASSFFRDRYNEQFF; cdr3_nt: TGTGCCAGCAGCTTTTTCCGGGACCGCTACAATGAGCAGTTCTTC
j_call: TRBJ2-2; clone_size: many; d_call: TRBD2; v_call: TRBV4-3; cdr3_aa: CASSQDRSGGLLTGELFF; cdr3_nt: TGCGCCAGCAGCCAAGATAGGAGCGGGGGGCTCCTCACCGGGGAGCTGTTTTTT
j_call: TRBJ2-2; clone_size: many; d_call: .; v_call: TRBV7-3; cdr3_aa: CASSVLPTGNTGELFF; cdr3_nt: TGTGCCAGCAGCGTGCTGCCGACGGGAAACACCGGGGAGCTGTTTTTT
j_call: TRBJ2-2; clone_size: many; d_call: .; v_call: TRBV7-9; cdr3_aa: CASSPPLASGELFF; cdr3_nt: TGTGCCAGCAGCCCGCCGCTAGCGTCCGGGGAGCTGTTTTTT
j_call: TRBJ2-3; clone_size: many; d_call: .; v_call: TRBV4-1; cdr3_aa: CASSQDGTDQGDTQYF; cdr3_nt: TGCGCCAGCAGCCAAGATGGAACCGACCAAGGAGATACGCAGTATTTT
j_call: TRBJ2-3; clone_size: many; d_call: TRBD1; v_call: TRBV12-3/TRBV12-4; cdr3_aa: CASSRQGAPTDTQYF; cdr3_nt: TGTGCCAGCAGTCGACAGGGGGCCCCCACAGATACGCAGTATTTT
j_call: TRBJ2-5; clone_size: few; d_call: .; v_call: TRBV29-1; cdr3_aa: CSVVGAIHGLQETQYF; cdr3_nt: TGCAGCGTTGTAGGGGCCATTCACGGACTACAAGAGACCCAGTACTTC
j_call: TRBJ2-3; clone_size: few; d_call: TRBD2; v_call: TRBV29-1; cdr3_aa: CSVTGLAYTDTQYF; cdr3_nt: TGCAGCGTTACCGGACTAGCCTACACAGATACGCAGTATTTT
j_call: TRBJ2-2; clone_size: .; d_call: TRBD1; v_call: TRBV6-5; cdr3_aa: CASSRGQGVGGELFF; cdr3_nt: TGTGCCAGCAGTCGGGGACAGGGGGTGGGCGGGGAGCTGTTTTTT
j_call: TRBJ2-3; clone_size: many; d_call: .; v_call: TRBV2; cdr3_aa: CAMPGDSGRLDGAQYF; cdr3_nt: TGTGCCATGCCGGGGGACTCGGGACGACTTGATGGAGCGCAGTATTTT
j_call: TRBJ1-2; clone_size: many; d_call: .; v_call: TRBV2; cdr3_aa: CASRRGIVYGYTF; cdr3_nt: TGTGCCAGCAGGAGGGGGATAGTTTATGGCTACACCTTC
j_call: TRBJ2-3; clone_size: many; d_call: TRBD2; v_call: TRBV5-1; cdr3_aa: CASSLTGLAHTDTQYF; cdr3_nt: TGCGCCAGCAGCTTGACGGGACTAGCGCACACAGATACGCAGTATTTT
j_call: TRBJ2-7; clone_size: many; d_call: .; v_call: TRBV20-1; cdr3_aa: CSARLSEQYF; cdr3_nt: TGCAGTGCTAGACTAAGCGAGCAGTACTTC
j_call: TRBJ1-1; clone_size: many; d_call: TRBD1; v_call: TRBV12-3/TRBV12-4; cdr3_aa: CASSTGESWNTEAFF; cdr3_nt: TGTGCCAGCAGCACAGGGGAATCTTGGAACACTGAAGCTTTCTTT
j_call: TRBJ2-3; clone_size: many; d_call: .; v_call: TRBV7-9; cdr3_aa: CASSFPVAGKDTSTDTQYF; cdr3_nt: TGTGCCAGCAGCTTCCCTGTGGCGGGGAAAGACACTAGCACAGATACGCAGTATTTT
j_call: TRBJ2-7; clone_size: many; d_call: .; v_call: TRBV27; cdr3_aa: CASSLGEGSEQYF; cdr3_nt: TGTGCCAGCAGTTTGGGTGAGGGTAGCGAGCAGTACTTC